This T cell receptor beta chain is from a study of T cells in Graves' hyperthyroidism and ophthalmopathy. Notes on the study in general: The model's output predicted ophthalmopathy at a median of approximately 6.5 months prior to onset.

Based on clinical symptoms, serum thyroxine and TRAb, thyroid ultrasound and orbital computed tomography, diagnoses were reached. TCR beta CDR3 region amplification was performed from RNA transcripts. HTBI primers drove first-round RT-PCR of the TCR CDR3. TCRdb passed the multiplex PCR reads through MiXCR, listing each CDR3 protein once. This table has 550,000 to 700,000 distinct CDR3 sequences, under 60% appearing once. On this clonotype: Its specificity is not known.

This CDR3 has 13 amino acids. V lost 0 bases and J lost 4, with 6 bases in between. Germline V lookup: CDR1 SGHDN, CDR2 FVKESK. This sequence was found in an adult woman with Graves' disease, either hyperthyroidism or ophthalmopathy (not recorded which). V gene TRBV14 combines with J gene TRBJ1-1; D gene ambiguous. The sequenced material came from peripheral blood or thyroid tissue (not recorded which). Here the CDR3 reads CASSQDMSTEAFF. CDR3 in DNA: TGTGCCAGCAGCCAAGATATGAGCACTGAAGCTTTCTTT.